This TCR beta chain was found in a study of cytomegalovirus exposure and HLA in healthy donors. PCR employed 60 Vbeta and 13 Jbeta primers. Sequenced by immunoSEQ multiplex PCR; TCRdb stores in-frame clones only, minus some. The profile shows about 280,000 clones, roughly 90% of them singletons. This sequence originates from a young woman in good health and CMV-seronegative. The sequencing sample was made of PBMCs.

This CDR3 reads CASSYGAGGLDGYTF. DNA for the CDR3: TGTGCCAGCAGTTACGGAGCAGGGGGCTTGGATGGCTACACCTTC. J is TRBJ1-2 and V is TRBV6-6; TRBD1 matches 8 bases. Germline assignment: CDR1 MNHNY and CDR2 SVGAGI (reference sequence). J was trimmed by 6 bases and V by 2 bases; bases with no gene match: 8. The CDR3 covers 15 residues.